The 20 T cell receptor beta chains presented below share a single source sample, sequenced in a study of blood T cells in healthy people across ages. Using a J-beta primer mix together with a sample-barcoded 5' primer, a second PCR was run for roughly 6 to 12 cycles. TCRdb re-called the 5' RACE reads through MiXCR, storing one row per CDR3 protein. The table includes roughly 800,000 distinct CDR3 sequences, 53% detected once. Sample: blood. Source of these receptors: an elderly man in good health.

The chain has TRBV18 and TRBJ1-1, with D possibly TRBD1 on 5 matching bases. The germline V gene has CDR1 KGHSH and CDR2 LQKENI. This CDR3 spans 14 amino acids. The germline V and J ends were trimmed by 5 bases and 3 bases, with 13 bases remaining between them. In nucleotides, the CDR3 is TGTGCCAGCTCATACCGACAGAGTGACACTGAAGCTTTCTTT. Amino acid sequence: CASSYRQSDTEAFF.

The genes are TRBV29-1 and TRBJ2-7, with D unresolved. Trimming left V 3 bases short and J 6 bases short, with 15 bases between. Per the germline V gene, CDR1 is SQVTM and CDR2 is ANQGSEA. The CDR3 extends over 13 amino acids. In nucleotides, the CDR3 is TGCAGCGTTGATCATGGTGCCATTGGCGAGCAGTACTTC. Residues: CSVDHGAIGEQYF.

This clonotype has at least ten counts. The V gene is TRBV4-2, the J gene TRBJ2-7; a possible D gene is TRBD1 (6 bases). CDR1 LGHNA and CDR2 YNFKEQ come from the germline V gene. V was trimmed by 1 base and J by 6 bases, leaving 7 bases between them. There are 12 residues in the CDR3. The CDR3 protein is CASSQVTGEQYF. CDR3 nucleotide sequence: TGTGCCAGCAGCCAAGTGACAGGCGAGCAGTACTTC.

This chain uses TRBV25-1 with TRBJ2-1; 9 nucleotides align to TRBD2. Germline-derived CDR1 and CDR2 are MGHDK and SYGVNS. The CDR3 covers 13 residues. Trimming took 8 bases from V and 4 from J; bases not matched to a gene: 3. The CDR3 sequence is CASVGLAYNEQFF. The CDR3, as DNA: TGTGCCAGCGTGGGACTAGCTTACAATGAGCAGTTCTTC. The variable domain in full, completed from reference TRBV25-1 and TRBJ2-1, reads EADIYQTPRYLVIGTGKKITLECSQTMGHDKMYWYQQDPGMELHLIHYSYGVNSTEKGDLSSESTVSRIRTEHFPLTLESARPSHTSQYLCASVGLAYNEQFFGPGTRLTVL.

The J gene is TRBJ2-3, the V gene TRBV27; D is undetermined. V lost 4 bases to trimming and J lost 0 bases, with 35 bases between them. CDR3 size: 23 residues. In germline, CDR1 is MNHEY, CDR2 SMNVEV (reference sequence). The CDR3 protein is CASSSSGAPRAARASSSTDTQYF. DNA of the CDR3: TGTGCCAGCAGTTCCTCGGGCGCCCCCCGTGCCGCTCGGGCGTCCTCTAGCACAGATACGCAGTATTTT.

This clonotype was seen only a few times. The CDR3 DNA sequence: TGTGCCAGCCGTTCCGGGGGCAATGAGCAGTTCTTC. This codes for CASRSGGNEQFF. The chain recombines TRBV2 with TRBJ2-1, with D perhaps TRBD2 (6 bases). Germline values: CDR1 SNHLY, CDR2 FYNNEI. The CDR3 loop spans 12 amino acids. Trimming took 8 bases from V and 6 from J, leaving 11 bases between them.

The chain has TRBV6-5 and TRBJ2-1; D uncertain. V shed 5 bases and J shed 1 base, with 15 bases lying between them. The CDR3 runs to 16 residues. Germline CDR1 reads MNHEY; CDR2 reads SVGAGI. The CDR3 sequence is CASSPTGTSSYNEQFF. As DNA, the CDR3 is TGTGCCAGCAGTCCAACGGGCACCTCGTCCTACAATGAGCAGTTCTTC.

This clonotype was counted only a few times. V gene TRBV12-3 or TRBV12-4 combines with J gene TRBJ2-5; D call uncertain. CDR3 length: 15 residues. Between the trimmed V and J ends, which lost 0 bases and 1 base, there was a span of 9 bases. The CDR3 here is CASSLAQSGQETQYF. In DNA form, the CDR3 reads TGTGCCAGCAGTTTAGCGCAGTCAGGCCAAGAGACCCAGTACTTC.

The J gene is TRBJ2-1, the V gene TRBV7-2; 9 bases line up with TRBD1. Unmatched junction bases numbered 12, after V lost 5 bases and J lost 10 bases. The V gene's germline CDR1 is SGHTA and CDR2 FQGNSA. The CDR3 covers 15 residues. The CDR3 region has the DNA TGTGCCAGCAGCCAGAGGACAGGGGCGATGGGGGAGCAGTTCTTC. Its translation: CASSQRTGAMGEQFF.

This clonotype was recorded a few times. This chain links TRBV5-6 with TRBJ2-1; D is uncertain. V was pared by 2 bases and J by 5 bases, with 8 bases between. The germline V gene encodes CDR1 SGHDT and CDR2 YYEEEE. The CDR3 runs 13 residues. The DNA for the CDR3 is TGTGCCAGCAGCTTTCAACTCAACAATGAGCAGTTCTTC. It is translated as CASSFQLNNEQFF.

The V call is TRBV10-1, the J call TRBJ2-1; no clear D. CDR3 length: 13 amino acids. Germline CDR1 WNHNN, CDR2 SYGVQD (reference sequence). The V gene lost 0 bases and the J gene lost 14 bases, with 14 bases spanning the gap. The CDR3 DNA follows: TGCGCCAGCAGTGAGTCGCGAAGGGTAATGGAGTTCTTC. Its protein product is CASSESRRVMEFF.

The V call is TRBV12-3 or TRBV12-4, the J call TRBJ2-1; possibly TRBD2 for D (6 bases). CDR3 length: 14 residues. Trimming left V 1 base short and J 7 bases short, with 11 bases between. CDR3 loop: CASSLVAARNEQFF. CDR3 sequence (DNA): TGTGCCAGCAGTTTAGTAGCGGCTCGGAATGAGCAGTTCTTC.

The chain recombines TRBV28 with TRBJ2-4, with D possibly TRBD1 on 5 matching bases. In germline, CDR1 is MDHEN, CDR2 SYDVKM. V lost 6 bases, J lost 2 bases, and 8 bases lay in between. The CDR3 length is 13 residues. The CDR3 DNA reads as TGTGCCAGCAGGCGGACACCCAAAAACATTCAGTACTTC. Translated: CASRRTPKNIQYF. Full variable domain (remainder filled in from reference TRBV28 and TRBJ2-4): DVKVTQSSRYLVKRTGEKVFLECVQDMDHENMFWYRQDPGLGLRLIYFSYDVKMKEKGDIPEGYSVSREKKERFSLILESASTNQTSMYLCASRRTPKNIQYFGAGTRLSVL.

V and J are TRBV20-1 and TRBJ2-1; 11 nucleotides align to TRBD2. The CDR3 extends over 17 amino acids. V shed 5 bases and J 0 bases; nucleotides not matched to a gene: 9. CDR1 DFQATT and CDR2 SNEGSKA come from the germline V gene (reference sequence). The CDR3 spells CSALAGTSGLSYNEQFF. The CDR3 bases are TGCAGTGCTCTCGCCGGGACTAGCGGACTCTCCTACAATGAGCAGTTCTTC.

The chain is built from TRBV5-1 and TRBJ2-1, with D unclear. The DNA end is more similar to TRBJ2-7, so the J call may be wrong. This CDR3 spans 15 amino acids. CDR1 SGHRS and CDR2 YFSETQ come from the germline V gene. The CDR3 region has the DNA TGCGCCAGCAGCTTGGAGCTGGGCCCCTACAATGAGCAGTACTTC. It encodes CASSLELGPYNEQYF.

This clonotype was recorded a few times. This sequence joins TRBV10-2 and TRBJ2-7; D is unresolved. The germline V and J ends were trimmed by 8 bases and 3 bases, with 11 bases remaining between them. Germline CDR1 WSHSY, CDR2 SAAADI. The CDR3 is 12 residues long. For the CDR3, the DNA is TGCGCCAGCGCAGCGACCGTCTACGAGCAGTACTTC. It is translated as CASAATVYEQYF.

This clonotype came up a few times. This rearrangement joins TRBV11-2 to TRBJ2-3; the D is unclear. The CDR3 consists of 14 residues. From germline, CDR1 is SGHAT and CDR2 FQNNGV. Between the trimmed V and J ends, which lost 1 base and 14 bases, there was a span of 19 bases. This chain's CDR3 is CASSLASQHRYAYF. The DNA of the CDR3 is TGTGCCAGCAGCTTAGCGTCCCAACACAGATACGCGTATTTT.

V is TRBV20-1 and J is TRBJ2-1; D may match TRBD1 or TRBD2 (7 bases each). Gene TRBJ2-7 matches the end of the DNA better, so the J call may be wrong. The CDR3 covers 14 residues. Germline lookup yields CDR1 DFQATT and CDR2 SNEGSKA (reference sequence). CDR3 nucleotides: TGCAGTGCTAGGGGAGGGGGCGCCTACAATGAGCAGTACTTC. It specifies CSARGGGAYNEQYF.

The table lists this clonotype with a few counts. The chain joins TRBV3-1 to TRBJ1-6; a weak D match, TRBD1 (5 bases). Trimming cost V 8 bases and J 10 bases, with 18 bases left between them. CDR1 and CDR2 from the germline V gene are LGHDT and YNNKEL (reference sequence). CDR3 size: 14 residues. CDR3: CASSRGQGGSPLHF. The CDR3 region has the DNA TGTGCCAGCTCCCGAGGGCAGGGTGGATCACCCCTCCACTTT.

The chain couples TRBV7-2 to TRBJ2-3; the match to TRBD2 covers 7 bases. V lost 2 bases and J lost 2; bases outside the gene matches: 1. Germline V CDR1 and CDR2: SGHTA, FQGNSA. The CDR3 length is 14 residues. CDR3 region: CASSLLAATDTQYF. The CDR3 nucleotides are TGTGCCAGCAGCTTACTAGCGGCCACAGATACGCAGTATTTT.